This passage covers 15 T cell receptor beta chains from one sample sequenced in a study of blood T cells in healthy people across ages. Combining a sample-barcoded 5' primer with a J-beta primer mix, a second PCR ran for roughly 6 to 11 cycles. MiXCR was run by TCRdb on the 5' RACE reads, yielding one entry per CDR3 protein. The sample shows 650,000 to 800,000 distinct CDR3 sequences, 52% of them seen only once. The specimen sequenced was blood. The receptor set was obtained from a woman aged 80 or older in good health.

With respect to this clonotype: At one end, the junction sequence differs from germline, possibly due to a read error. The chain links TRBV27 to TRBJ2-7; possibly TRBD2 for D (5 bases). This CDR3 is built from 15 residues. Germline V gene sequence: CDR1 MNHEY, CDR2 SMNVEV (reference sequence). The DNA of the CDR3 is TGTGCCAGCAGTTCCTGGACCAGCGGATCCTACGAGCTGTACTTC. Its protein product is CASSSWTSGSYELYF.

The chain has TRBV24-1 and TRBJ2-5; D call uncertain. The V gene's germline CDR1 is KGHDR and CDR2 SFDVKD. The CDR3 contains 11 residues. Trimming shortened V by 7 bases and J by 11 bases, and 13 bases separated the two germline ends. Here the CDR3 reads CATSRLNEQYF. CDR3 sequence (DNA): TGTGCCACCAGCAGACTCAATGAGCAGTACTTC.

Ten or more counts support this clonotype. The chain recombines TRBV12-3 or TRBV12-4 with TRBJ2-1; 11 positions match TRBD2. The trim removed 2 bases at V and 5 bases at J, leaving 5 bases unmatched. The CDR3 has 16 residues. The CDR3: CASSLLAGGTHNEQFF. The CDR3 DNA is TGTGCCAGCAGTTTACTAGCGGGGGGTACGCACAATGAGCAGTTCTTC.

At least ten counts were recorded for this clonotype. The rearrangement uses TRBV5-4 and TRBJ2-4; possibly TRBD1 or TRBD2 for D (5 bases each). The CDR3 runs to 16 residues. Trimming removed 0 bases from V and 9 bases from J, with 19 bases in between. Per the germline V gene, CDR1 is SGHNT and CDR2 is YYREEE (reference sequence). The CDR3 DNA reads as TGTGCCAGCAGCTTGGGGGGTAGGGGACGTTATAGCATTCAGTACTTC. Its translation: CASSLGGRGRYSIQYF.

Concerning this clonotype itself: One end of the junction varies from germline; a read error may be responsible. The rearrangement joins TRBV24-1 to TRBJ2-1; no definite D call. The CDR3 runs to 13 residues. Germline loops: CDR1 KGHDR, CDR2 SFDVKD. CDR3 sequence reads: CATSDKPLGEQFF. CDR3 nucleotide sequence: TGCGCCACCAGTGATAAACCGCTTGGTGAGCAGTTCTTC.

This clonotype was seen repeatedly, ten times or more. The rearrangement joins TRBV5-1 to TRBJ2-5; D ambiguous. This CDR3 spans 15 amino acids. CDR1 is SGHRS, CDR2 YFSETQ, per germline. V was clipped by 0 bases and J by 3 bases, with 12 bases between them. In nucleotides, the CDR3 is TGCGCCAGCAGCTTGGAACCCAGGACCGAAGAGACCCAGTACTTC. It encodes CASSLEPRTEETQYF.

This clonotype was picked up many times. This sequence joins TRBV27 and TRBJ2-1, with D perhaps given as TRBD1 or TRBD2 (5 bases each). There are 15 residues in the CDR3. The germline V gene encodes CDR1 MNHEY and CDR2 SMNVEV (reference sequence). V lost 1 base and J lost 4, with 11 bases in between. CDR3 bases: TGTGCCAGCAGTTTATTACCGGGACGGTACAATGAGCAGTTCTTC. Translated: CASSLLPGRYNEQFF.

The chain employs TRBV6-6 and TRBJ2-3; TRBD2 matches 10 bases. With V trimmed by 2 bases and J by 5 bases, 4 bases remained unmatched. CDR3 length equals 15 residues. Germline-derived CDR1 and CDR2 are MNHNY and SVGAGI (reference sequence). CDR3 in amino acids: CASSYLAGDLDTQYF. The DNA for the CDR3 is TGTGCCAGCAGTTACCTAGCGGGAGATTTAGATACGCAGTATTTT.

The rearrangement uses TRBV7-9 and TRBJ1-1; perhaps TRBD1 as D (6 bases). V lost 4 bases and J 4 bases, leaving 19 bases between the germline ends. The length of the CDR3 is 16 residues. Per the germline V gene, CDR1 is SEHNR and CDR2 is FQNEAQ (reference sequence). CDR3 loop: CASSSRGAGEGTEAFF. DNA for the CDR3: TGTGCCAGCAGCTCCCGCGGGGCAGGGGAGGGCACTGAAGCTTTCTTT.

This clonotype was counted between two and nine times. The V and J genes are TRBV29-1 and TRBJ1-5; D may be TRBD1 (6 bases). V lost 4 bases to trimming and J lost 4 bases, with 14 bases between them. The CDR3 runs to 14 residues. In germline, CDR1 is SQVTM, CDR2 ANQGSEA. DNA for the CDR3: TGCAGCGTTGCCCGAGGGGGACGAAATCAGCCCCAGCATTTT. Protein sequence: CSVARGGRNQPQHF.

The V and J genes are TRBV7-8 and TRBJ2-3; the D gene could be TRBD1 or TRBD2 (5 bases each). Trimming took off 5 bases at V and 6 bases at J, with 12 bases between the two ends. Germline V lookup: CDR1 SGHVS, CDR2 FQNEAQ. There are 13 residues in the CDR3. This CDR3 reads CASSRDGLDTQYF. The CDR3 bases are TGTGCCAGCAGCCGGGACGGCCTGGATACGCAGTATTTT.

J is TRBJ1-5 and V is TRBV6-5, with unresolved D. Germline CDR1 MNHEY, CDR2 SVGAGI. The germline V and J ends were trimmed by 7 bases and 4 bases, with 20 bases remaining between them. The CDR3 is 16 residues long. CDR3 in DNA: TGTGCCAGCAAAGCCACCTCGCAGAAAAATAATCAGCCCCAGCATTTT. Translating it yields CASKATSQKNNQPQHF.

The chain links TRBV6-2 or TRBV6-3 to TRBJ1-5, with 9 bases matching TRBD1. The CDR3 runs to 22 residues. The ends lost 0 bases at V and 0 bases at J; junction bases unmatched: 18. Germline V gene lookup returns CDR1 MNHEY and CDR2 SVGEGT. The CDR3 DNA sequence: TGTGCCAGCAGTTACTCGACCCATTTTCGGACAGGGGTCGTATATAGCAATCAGCCCCAGCATTTT. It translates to CASSYSTHFRTGVVYSNQPQHF.

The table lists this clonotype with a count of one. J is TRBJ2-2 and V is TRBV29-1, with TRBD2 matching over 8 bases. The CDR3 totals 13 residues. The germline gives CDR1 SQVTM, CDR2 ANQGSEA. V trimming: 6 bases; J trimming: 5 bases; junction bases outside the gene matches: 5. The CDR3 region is CSVRREGTGELFF. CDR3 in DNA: TGCAGCGTCCGACGGGAGGGAACCGGGGAGCTGTTTTTT.

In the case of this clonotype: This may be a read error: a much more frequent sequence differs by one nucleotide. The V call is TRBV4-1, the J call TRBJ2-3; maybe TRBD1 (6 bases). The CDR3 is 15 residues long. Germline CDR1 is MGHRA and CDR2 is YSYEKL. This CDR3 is CASSHLGAGTDAQYF. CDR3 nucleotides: TGCGCCAGCAGCCATTTGGGGGCGGGCACAGATGCGCAGTATTTT.